Included here is one T cell receptor (beta chain) sequence, with context. TCRdb's table, derived via immunoSEQ multiplex PCR, lists solely in-frame clones and lacks some. The sample holds about 140,000 clones, about 90% seen once. These data originate in a study of blood T cell repertoires in COVID-19. On the study more broadly: Donors in the United States, Italy and Spain gave samples during acute or convalescent COVID-19. Sources were T cells, B-cell-depleted T cells, or PBMCs; the material itself was cDNA or gDNA.

The V and J ends lost 4 bases and 9 bases, in that order; junction bases with no gene match: 12. CDR3 length: 15 residues. Per the germline V gene, CDR1 is SGHTA and CDR2 is FQGNSA. This clonotype was obtained from a man aged 45-60 years with active or convalescent COVID-19. J is TRBJ2-5 and V is TRBV7-2; the match to TRBD2 covers 9 bases. Sequencing was done on a sample of peripheral blood. Here the CDR3 reads CASSSYISGSLPQYF. CDR3 nucleotides: TGTGCCAGCAGCTCGTATATTAGCGGGAGTCTTCCCCAGTACTTC.